This entry describes one T cell receptor (beta chain). Sequencing used cDNA as its template, made by extracting RNA and reverse transcribing it. TCRdb's copy holds only in-frame clones and misses some; the assay was immunoSEQ multiplex PCR. The repertoire has 95,000 to 110,000 clones, 45% to 60% of them found once; the top ten carry more than 8%. This sample is part of a study of CD8+ T cells in alopecia areata. The source of this sequence is a human donor in good health. The sample comprised CD4+ T cells sorted from blood.

CDR3 sequence (DNA): TGTGCCTGGAGGATAACGTCGGGGGGGACTGAAGCTTTCTTT. The encoded protein is CAWRITSGGTEAFF. V and J are TRBV30 and TRBJ1-1; the D gene is possibly TRBD1 (5 bases). In germline, CDR1 is GTSNPN, CDR2 SVGIG (reference sequence). The CDR3 runs 14 residues. Trimming cost V 3 bases and J 5 bases, with 16 bases left between them.